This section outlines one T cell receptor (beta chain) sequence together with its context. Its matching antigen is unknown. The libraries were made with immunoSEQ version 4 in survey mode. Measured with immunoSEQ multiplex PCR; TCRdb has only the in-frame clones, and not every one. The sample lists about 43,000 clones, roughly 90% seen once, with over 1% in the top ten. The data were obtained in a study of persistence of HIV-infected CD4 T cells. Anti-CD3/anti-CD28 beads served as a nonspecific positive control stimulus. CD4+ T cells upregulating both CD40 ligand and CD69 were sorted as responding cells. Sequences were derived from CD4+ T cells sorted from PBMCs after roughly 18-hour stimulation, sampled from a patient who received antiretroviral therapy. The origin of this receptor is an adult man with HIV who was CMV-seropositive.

The DNA for the CDR3 is TGTGCCAGCAGCCACGAATCAGGGGCCCATGGCTACACCTTC. Its protein is CASSHESGAHGYTF. The chain combines TRBV14 with TRBJ1-2, with D possibly matching TRBD1 (6 bases). In germline, CDR1 is SGHDN, CDR2 FVKESK. V was shortened by 3 bases and J by 6 bases, with 14 bases between the two germline ends. This CDR3 comprises 14 residues.